The 9 T cell receptor beta chains below come from one sample, sequenced in a study of beta chain features in type 1 diabetes. Expressed TCRB transcripts were sequenced because the isolated RNA had all been reverse transcribed beforehand. Libraries were prepared by immunoSEQ multiplex PCR; TCRdb keeps only in-frame clonotypes and omits some of them. Counted here are hundreds of thousands of clones, roughly an eighth occurring once; the ten biggest clones make up about 0.02%. Study-level points and caveats: TCRB CDR3s from Type 1 diabetes patients were moderately but significantly shorter in all four CD4+ subsets.

Antigens of these TCRs are unknown. The specimen sequenced was naive CD4+ T cells from blood. All receptors derive from a man younger than 35 with type 1 diabetes.

The rearrangement links TRBV9 to TRBJ2-2; 10 nucleotides align to TRBD1. This CDR3 region has 16 residues. The trim removed 0 bases at V and 7 bases at J, leaving 6 bases unmatched. The germline gives CDR1 SGDLS, CDR2 YYNGEE. CDR3 region: CASSVVPTGGFGELFF. CDR3 DNA: TGTGCCAGCAGCGTAGTCCCGACAGGGGGCTTCGGGGAGCTGTTTTTT. Full variable domain (outside the CDR3, taken from reference TRBV9 and TRBJ2-2): DSGVTQTPKHLITATGQRVTLRCSPRSGDLSVYWYQQSLDQGLQFLIQYYNGEERAKGNILERFSAQQFPDLHSELNLSSLELGDSALYFCASSVVPTGGFGELFFGEGSRLTVL.

The chain has TRBV9 and TRBJ1-2; TRBD1 agrees at 8 bases. Germline V gene data show CDR1 as SGDLS and CDR2 as YYNGEE. V dropped 7 bases and J dropped 4; count of bases not matched to a gene: 12. This CDR3 region has 15 residues. CDR3 residues: CASVPFNGQGYGYTF. CDR3 DNA: TGTGCCAGCGTACCCTTCAATGGACAGGGCTATGGCTACACCTTC.

With regard to this clone: Other DNA sequences in the same sample also yield this CDR3. The rearrangement links TRBV15 to TRBJ1-5, with a tentative D call TRBD1 (5 bases). Germline V lookup: CDR1 LNHNV, CDR2 YYDKDF (reference sequence). With 0 bases removed from V and 1 base from J, the gap between germline ends came to 10 bases. This CDR3 has 16 amino acids. The CDR3 sequence is CATSREGRGSNQPQHF. In DNA form, the CDR3 reads TGTGCCACCAGCAGAGAGGGACGGGGAAGCAATCAGCCCCAGCATTTT. Using reference TRBV15 and TRBJ1-5 for the parts outside the CDR3, the full variable domain is DAMVIQNPRYQVTQFGKPVTLSCSQTLNHNVMYWYQQKSSQAPKLLFHYYDKDFNNEADTPDNFQSRRPNTSFCFLDIRSPGLGDTAMYLCATSREGRGSNQPQHFGDGTRLSIL.

The chain couples TRBV7-8 to TRBJ2-7; D is uncertain. V was shortened by 0 bases and J by 6 bases, with 18 bases between the two germline ends. Germline V CDR1 and CDR2: SGHVS, FQNEAQ. The length of the CDR3 is 16 residues. CDR3 DNA: TGTGCCAGCAGCTTAGCGCACGGTGGGGTAGCCACCGAGCAGTACTTC. The encoded protein is CASSLAHGGVATEQYF.

This clone was seen more than once but under ten times. The CDR3 bases are TGCAGCGTAGACTACGTGGGGGGAACAGATACGCAGTATTTT. This translates into CSVDYVGGTDTQYF. The V gene is TRBV29-1, the J gene TRBJ2-3, with D perhaps TRBD2 (6 bases). Germline V gene lookup returns CDR1 SQVTM and CDR2 ANQGSEA. V lost 6 bases, J lost 3 bases, and 16 bases lay in between. CDR3 length: 14 residues.

The chain is built from TRBV27 and TRBJ1-1; D may be TRBD1 (5 bases). Germline CDR1 is MNHEY and CDR2 is SMNVEV (reference sequence). CDR3 length: 13 residues. With 2 bases removed from V and 7 bases from J, the gap between germline ends came to 11 bases. CDR3: CASSLGAGGEAFF. The CDR3 DNA reads TGTGCCAGCAGTTTAGGGGCAGGTGGTGAAGCTTTCTTT.

This clone turned up a few times. V is TRBV11-2 and J is TRBJ1-2; D is uncertain. The CDR3 extends over 15 amino acids. The V end lost 5 bases, the J end lost 0 bases, and 13 bases lay between the germline ends. Germline V gene data show CDR1 as SGHAT and CDR2 as FQNNGV. The CDR3 DNA follows: TGTGCCAGCAGCCCATGGGGTGCCTCTAACTATGGCTACACCTTC. This translates into CASSPWGASNYGYTF.

This chain uses TRBV6-6 with TRBJ2-2; D call uncertain. Trimming took 3 bases from V and 0 from J, leaving 5 bases between them. The CDR3 is 14 residues long. Germline lookup yields CDR1 MNHNY and CDR2 SVGAGI (reference sequence). The chain's CDR3 is CASSYAANTGELFF. The CDR3 nucleotides read TGTGCCAGCAGTTATGCGGCGAACACCGGGGAGCTGTTTTTT.

This clone was seen a handful of times. This chain uses TRBV28 with TRBJ2-7; 7 bases line up with TRBD1. CDR3 length: 12 residues. The germline V gene has CDR1 MDHEN and CDR2 SYDVKM. V shed 2 bases and J 6 bases; nucleotides not matched to a gene: 1. This CDR3 is CASSLDRVEQYF. In DNA form, the CDR3 reads TGTGCCAGCAGTTTAGACAGGGTCGAGCAGTACTTC.